This entry features one T cell receptor (beta chain) sequence. Antigen: not known. This sample was included in a study of cytomegalovirus exposure and HLA in healthy donors. Overall study: Of all 400 or so donors who were genotyped, 70% to 85% belonged to the Caucasian-associated ancestry cluster.

This CDR3 has 11 amino acids. Germline CDR1 and CDR2: SGHDT and YYEEEE. V was cut by 2 bases and J by 6 bases, with 6 bases left in between. Notes on the study in general: The authors later linked a missense DCLRE1C variant to TCR beta V- and J-gene trimming.

The PCR was carried out with 60 Vbeta primers and 13 Jbeta primers. The assay was immunoSEQ multiplex PCR, and TCRdb's table has in-frame clones only and misses some. The sample contains 50,000 to 80,000 clones, under 80% of which appear only once. The clonotype was recovered from a male donor in good health and CMV-seropositive. This chain joins TRBV5-6 and TRBJ2-7; D remains ambiguous. Material for sequencing was PBMCs. The CDR3 here is CASSFASEQYF. As DNA, the CDR3 is TGTGCCAGCAGCTTTGCGAGCGAGCAGTACTTC.